Listed below are T cell receptor beta chains from one sample, sequenced in a study of T cell changes during pregnancy in multiple sclerosis. The repertoire was sequenced with immunoSEQ multiplex PCR; TCRdb's copy has only in-frame clones and lacks some. The sample has tens of thousands of clones; about 93% are singletons. The sequenced sample was peripheral blood, obtained in the third trimester of pregnancy. The receptors originated from a female donor with multiple sclerosis, enrolled in a pregnancy study. Each CDR3 is given with its conserved first and last residue. D genes are given only for firm matches. Not all rows give a size; the values are once, few, many and, for expanded clones, a class.

j_gene: TRBJ1-1; abundance: few; d_gene: TRBD1; v_gene: TRBV30; CDR3nt: TGTGCCTCGGACAGGGCCCAGGATGAAGCTTTCTTT; CDR3aa: CASDRAQDEAFF
j_gene: TRBJ1-2; abundance: .; d_gene: .; v_gene: TRBV9; CDR3nt: TGTGCCAGCAGTGAAAGGGGGAGGGTCGGGGACTATGGCTACACCTTC; CDR3aa: CASSERGRVGDYGYTF
j_gene: TRBJ2-7; abundance: .; d_gene: TRBD1; v_gene: TRBV6-1; CDR3nt: TGTGCCAGCAGAGCCGGGACAGGGGCCTACGAGCAGTACTTC; CDR3aa: CASRAGTGAYEQYF
j_gene: TRBJ2-7; abundance: .; d_gene: TRBD2; v_gene: TRBV27; CDR3nt: TGTGCCAGCAGCCCTGGAGCGGGAGGACGAAACGAGCAGTACTTC; CDR3aa: CASSPGAGGRNEQYF
j_gene: TRBJ2-2; abundance: .; d_gene: .; v_gene: TRBV5-1; CDR3nt: TGCGCCAGCAGCCCCCAGGGCAGGGATCTGACCGGGGAGCTGTTTTTT; CDR3aa: CASSPQGRDLTGELFF
j_gene: TRBJ2-1; abundance: .; d_gene: TRBD1; v_gene: TRBV18; CDR3nt: TGTGCCAGCTCACGGAGGACGGACAGGGGCTTTAACAATGAGCAGTTCTTC; CDR3aa: CASSRRTDRGFNNEQFF
j_gene: TRBJ2-3; abundance: .; d_gene: TRBD2; v_gene: TRBV15; CDR3nt: TGTGCCACCAGCGACGGGACTAGCGGGAGGGGTGTCGCAGATACGCAGTATTTT; CDR3aa: CATSDGTSGRGVADTQYF
j_gene: TRBJ1-2; abundance: .; d_gene: TRBD1; v_gene: TRBV27; CDR3nt: TGTGCCAGCAGTCTTCGACAGGGGGGGGGCTACACCTTC; CDR3aa: CASSLRQGGGYTF
j_gene: TRBJ2-7; abundance: .; d_gene: TRBD1; v_gene: TRBV2; CDR3nt: TGTGCCAGTAAAATACCCATCGGGGACAGGGGGATTTACGAGCAGTACTTC; CDR3aa: CASKIPIGDRGIYEQYF
j_gene: TRBJ2-2; abundance: .; d_gene: TRBD2; v_gene: TRBV30; CDR3nt: TGTGCCTGGAGTCCCCACCACGGGAGGGTGGTCGGGGAGCTGTTTTTT; CDR3aa: CAWSPHHGRVVGELFF
j_gene: TRBJ1-3; abundance: .; d_gene: TRBD1; v_gene: TRBV28; CDR3nt: TGTGCCAGCAGTTCAACAGGGGTTTCTGGAAACACCATATATTTT; CDR3aa: CASSSTGVSGNTIYF
j_gene: TRBJ1-4; abundance: .; d_gene: TRBD1; v_gene: TRBV25-1; CDR3nt: TGTGCCAGCAGTGAATACTTTCGGGACAGGGTAAAACTGTTTTTT; CDR3aa: CASSEYFRDRVKLFF
j_gene: TRBJ2-7; abundance: .; d_gene: TRBD2; v_gene: TRBV29-1; CDR3nt: TGCAGCGTATTGATAGCGGGAGTCTGGAACGAGCAGTACTTC; CDR3aa: CSVLIAGVWNEQYF
j_gene: TRBJ1-3; abundance: .; d_gene: .; v_gene: TRBV19; CDR3nt: TGTGCCAGTAGTGCCAGCGGCTTGGGGTCCACGGCTGGAAACACCATATATTTT; CDR3aa: CASSASGLGSTAGNTIYF
j_gene: TRBJ1-5; abundance: .; d_gene: TRBD1; v_gene: TRBV2; CDR3nt: TGTGCCAGCAGTACAGGGGAGACGGGTCAGCCCCAGCATTTT; CDR3aa: CASSTGETGQPQHF
j_gene: TRBJ2-1; abundance: once; d_gene: .; v_gene: TRBV2; CDR3nt: TGTGCCAGCACCAGAGATGGGGCCTCCATTGAGCAGTTCTTC; CDR3aa: CASTRDGASIEQFF
j_gene: TRBJ2-7; abundance: .; d_gene: TRBD1; v_gene: TRBV6-5; CDR3nt: TGTGCCAGCAGTTACACGGACAGGACCTACGAGCAGTACTTC; CDR3aa: CASSYTDRTYEQYF
j_gene: TRBJ1-1; abundance: few; d_gene: .; v_gene: TRBV30; CDR3nt: TGTGCCTGGAGTTCCACCGGACAGATCATGAACACTGAAGCTTTCTTT; CDR3aa: CAWSSTGQIMNTEAFF
j_gene: TRBJ2-5; abundance: once; d_gene: TRBD2; v_gene: TRBV4-1; CDR3nt: TGCGCCAGCAGCCAGCGGGAGTTAAGTCGGGAGACCCAGTACTTC; CDR3aa: CASSQRELSRETQYF
j_gene: TRBJ2-7; abundance: .; d_gene: .; v_gene: TRBV7-9; CDR3nt: TGTGCCAGCAGCTTAGCGGGCGTTCACGAGCAGTACTTC; CDR3aa: CASSLAGVHEQYF
j_gene: TRBJ2-3; abundance: .; d_gene: .; v_gene: TRBV2; CDR3nt: TGTGCCAGCACCACGCACAGAGCAGATACGCAGTATTTT; CDR3aa: CASTTHRADTQYF
j_gene: TRBJ1-1; abundance: many; d_gene: .; v_gene: TRBV7-2; CDR3nt: TGTGCCAGCAGCTCCGACAGAGTGAACACTGAAGCTTTCTTT; CDR3aa: CASSSDRVNTEAFF
j_gene: TRBJ1-1; abundance: .; d_gene: .; v_gene: TRBV28; CDR3nt: TGTGCCAGCAGCCCAGGGGCGAGGGCTGAAGCTTTCTTT; CDR3aa: CASSPGARAEAFF
j_gene: TRBJ2-3; abundance: .; d_gene: TRBD2; v_gene: TRBV5-1; CDR3nt: TGCGCCAGCCGTATCCCTATAGCGGGAGGCACAGATACGCAGTATTTT; CDR3aa: CASRIPIAGGTDTQYF
j_gene: TRBJ2-1; abundance: .; d_gene: .; v_gene: TRBV6-1; CDR3nt: TGTGCCAGTACAGACGGCCCTTTTGACAATGAGCAGTTCTTC; CDR3aa: CASTDGPFDNEQFF
j_gene: TRBJ2-7; abundance: .; d_gene: .; v_gene: TRBV27; CDR3nt: TGTGCCAGCAGTTTAACAGGGCAGGAGCAGTACTTC; CDR3aa: CASSLTGQEQYF
j_gene: TRBJ1-4; abundance: .; d_gene: .; v_gene: TRBV25-1; CDR3nt: TGTGCCAGCGAACCTGACGGACTTAATGAAAAACTGTTTTTT; CDR3aa: CASEPDGLNEKLFF
j_gene: TRBJ2-1; abundance: .; d_gene: .; v_gene: TRBV7-9; CDR3nt: TGTGCCAGCAGCCCGTGGACAGAAACAAATGAGCAGTTCTTC; CDR3aa: CASSPWTETNEQFF
j_gene: TRBJ2-2; abundance: .; d_gene: .; v_gene: TRBV7-3; CDR3nt: TGTGCCAGCAGCTTAATCAGGGCCGGGGAGCTGTTTTTT; CDR3aa: CASSLIRAGELFF
j_gene: TRBJ2-7; abundance: .; d_gene: .; v_gene: TRBV18; CDR3nt: TGTGCCAGCTCATCACTTCACTACGAGCAGTACTTC; CDR3aa: CASSSLHYEQYF